This T cell receptor beta chain was documented in a study of T cell therapy after organ transplantation. Sequencing used immunoSEQ multiplex PCR; TCRdb keeps in-frame clones, though not all of them. The table lists approximately 52,000 clones, 94% of them singletons. Germline V gene lookup returns CDR1 MRHNA and CDR2 SNTAGT. The CDR3 sequence is 14 residues long. Trimming removed 6 bases from V and 9 bases from J; junction bases left unmatched: 11. Regarding this clone: Its antigen is undetermined.

The sequence came from a human patient who had received a solid organ transplant and had CMV disease. The source was CD8+ T cells from blood, collected before autologous CMV-specific T cell therapy. The chain employs TRBV6-4 and TRBJ2-1; TRBD1 agrees at 7 bases. The CDR3 nucleotides are TGTGCCAGCAGCTTAGACAGGGAACGTAGTGAGCAGTTCTTC. Its translation is CASSLDRERSEQFF.